Listed below are T cell receptor beta chains from one sample, sequenced in a study of blood T cell repertoires in COVID-19. TCRdb's table, derived via immunoSEQ multiplex PCR, lists solely in-frame clones and lacks some. The sample contains fewer than 300,000 clones, around 90% of which appear only once. The sample was PBMCs or T cells enriched from blood (not recorded which). The source is a woman between 25 and 40 years old who had recovered from COVID-19. CDR3s include the opening cysteine and the closing phenylalanine or tryptophan.

j_call | v_call | cdr3_aa
TRBJ2-3 | TRBV4-1 | CASSQEVKGQGITDTQYF
TRBJ1-1 | TRBV19 | CASSAARVYTEAFF
TRBJ1-1 | TRBV5-6 | CASSLPGAGNTEAFF
TRBJ2-7 | TRBV5-1 | CASSSSGTGEREQYF
TRBJ1-2 | TRBV6-5 | CASRDDRDGDYGYTF
TRBJ1-1 | TRBV19 | CATTGTGIMNTEAFF
TRBJ1-1 | TRBV27 | CASSTGGARAFF
TRBJ2-5 | TRBV5-1 | CASSGRQETQYF
TRBJ2-1 | TRBV2 | CASSEELAGGFEQFF
TRBJ2-1 | TRBV3-1/TRBV3-2 | CASSQEWSSGNGEQFF
TRBJ2-7 | TRBV7-9 | CASSNGQGPYEQYF
TRBJ1-1 | TRBV28 | CASSLQGTEAFF
TRBJ1-2 | TRBV6-5 | CASTSGGNYGYTF
TRBJ1-6 | TRBV5-4 | CASSSEGTANSPLHF
TRBJ1-1 | TRBV12-3/TRBV12-4 | CASSFTKNTEAFF
TRBJ2-7 | TRBV18 | CASSPGLAGPTLDF
TRBJ1-3 | TRBV6-6 | CASTRQGAQGNTIYF
TRBJ2-2 | TRBV7-2 | CASSLFQGGFRTNTGELFF
TRBJ2-3 | TRBV27 | CAISRGSADTQYF
TRBJ1-1 | TRBV10-3 | CAISEPPGTEAFF
TRBJ1-3 | TRBV5-1 | CASSRDSSGNTIYF
TRBJ2-7 | TRBV6-2/TRBV6-3 | CASSPLAFPREEQYF
TRBJ2-5 | TRBV21-1 | CASRVGREWADHQETQYF
TRBJ1-2 | TRBV7-2 | CASSPFGVTGMGKGYTF
TRBJ2-7 | TRBV28 | CASKREAYEQYF
TRBJ2-1 | TRBV14 | CASRVAGSYNEQFF
TRBJ2-1 | TRBV19 | CASSIKGPGLAGYNEQFF
TRBJ2-7 | TRBV7-2 | CASSLDLADTYEQYF
TRBJ2-7 | TRBV18 | CASSGPGTGFEQYF
TRBJ2-1 | TRBV13 | CASSLGDRPAGGEQFF
TRBJ1-5 | TRBV30 | CAWDSGVDQPQHF
TRBJ2-3 | TRBV15 | CATSGPSGPTDTQYF
TRBJ2-3 | TRBV18 | CASSPFIGGSQADTQYF
TRBJ1-1 | TRBV28 | CASSHQSEAFF
TRBJ1-5 | TRBV30 | CAWGQFNQPQHF
TRBJ1-2 | TRBV28 | CASNVAGQGNYGYTF
TRBJ2-1 | TRBV29-1 | CSARLAGRRYNEQFF
TRBJ2-3 | TRBV5-8 | CASSLSSGASTDTQYF
TRBJ2-7 | TRBV28 | CASTGSLTYEQYF
TRBJ2-1 | TRBV28 | CASTSPASGRGPFNEQFF
TRBJ1-6 | TRBV7-3 | CASSLVPGGRSPLHF
TRBJ1-5 | TRBV7-2 | CASSPPGGGNQPQHF
TRBJ2-1 | TRBV5-5 | CASSLAVGSVLIVQFF
TRBJ2-2 | TRBV19 | CASSISQGAATYTGELFF
TRBJ2-2 | TRBV28 | CASSLFRGTGDTGELFF
TRBJ1-1 | TRBV30 | CAWNERAGGNTEAFF